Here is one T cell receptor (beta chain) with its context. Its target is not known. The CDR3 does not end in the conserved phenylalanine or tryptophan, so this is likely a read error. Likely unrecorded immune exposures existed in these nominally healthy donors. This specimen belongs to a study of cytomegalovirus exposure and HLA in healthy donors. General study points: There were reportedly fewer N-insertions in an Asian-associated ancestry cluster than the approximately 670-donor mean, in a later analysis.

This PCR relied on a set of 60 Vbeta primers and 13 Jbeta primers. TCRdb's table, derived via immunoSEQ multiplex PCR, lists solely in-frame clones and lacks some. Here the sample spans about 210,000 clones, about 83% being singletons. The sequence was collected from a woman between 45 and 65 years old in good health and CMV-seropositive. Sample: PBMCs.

CDR3 residues: CASSFGNRGKGYTL. CDR3 in DNA: TGTGCCAGCAGCTTCGGCAACCGAGGGAAAGGCTACACCCTC. The chain employs TRBV5-5 and TRBJ1-2; no reliable D call. Trimming took 2 bases from V and 8 from J, leaving 16 bases between them. This CDR3 contains 14 residues. CDR1 is SGHKS, CDR2 YYEKEE, per germline (reference sequence).